This T cell receptor beta chain comes out of a study of patients and donors after allogeneic stem cell transplantation. One entry per CDR3 protein, called by TCRdb with MiXCR from the RT-PCR reads. This table holds around 200,000 distinct CDR3 sequences, less than 50% found once. Germline loops: CDR1 DFQATT, CDR2 SNEGSKA (reference sequence). The CDR3 is made up of 14 amino acids. V lost 3 bases and J lost 6, with 14 bases in between. V usage is TRBV20-1 and J usage is TRBJ1-4; D is undetermined. This clonotype was obtained from a human donor who was either an allogeneic HSCT recipient or a stem cell or donor lymphocyte infusion donor (not recorded which). It is not recorded whose cells these are; they may come from a transplant donor. The sample consisted of blood, either unsorted or a sorted T cell fraction (not recorded which). CDR3 bases: TGCAGTGCTAGTTCCGGGCTGGTCCATGAAAAACTGTTTTTT. This gives the protein CSASSGLVHEKLFF.